The following is a T cell receptor beta chain sequence with its context. No antigen is known for it. Base quality data are lacking; no much larger clone is found one base away. The sample comes from a study of post-analysis software for immune sequencing data (dated by TCRdb to about 2015). Looking at the study overall: Relapsing-remitting, secondary progressive and progressive-relapsing multiple sclerosis were recorded as disease courses, and subtype annotation was lacking for some patients. A subset of samples was prepared in parallel using single-end sample barcoding, then pooled and co-amplified after Illumina adapter ligation. The multiple sclerosis patient repertoires were compared with ten to eleven previously published healthy control repertoires from donors aged about 6 to 26 years.

The junction carries 12 bases between V and J, which are trimmed by 3 bases and 0 bases respectively. The CDR3 starts with the cysteine, ends with the phenylalanine, and has 15 residues. Of all the DNA, just the CDR3 is kept, 45 bases in frame from base 1. From a lookup of the germline V gene (reference sequence), CDR1 and CDR2 are DFQATT and SNEGSKA. TCR beta repertoires were profiled from peripheral blood of some 13 young patients with multiple sclerosis to demonstrate the VDJtools post-analysis software. Multiple sclerosis patients were children and adolescents aged roughly 6 to 17 years. The library was obtained by PCR. Sequencing relied on an Illumina HiSeq 2500. To reduce PCR and sequencing biases, unique molecular identifiers were built into the TCR beta cDNA libraries. Every 1 to 10 million input T cells yielded approximately 500,000 cDNA molecules, meaning each molecule approximated one T cell. Patient libraries were prepared and sequenced with the same protocol used for the earlier healthy control dataset. Within a given batch, samples were prepared together, multiplexed and sequenced on the same HiSeq lane. On the study's bioinformatics: Raw barcoded reads were processed with MIGEC, and single-read molecular identifier groups were discarded before consensus assembly and CDR3 extraction. Clonotype tables were post-analysed with VDJtools, and diversity was normalized by down-sampling all datasets to the smallest sample size. Repertoire overlap clustering matched CDR3 amino acid but not nucleotide sequences to correct batch-related cross-sample contamination. TCRdb ran its own pipeline on the public reads, namely fastp trimming at Q25 and MiXCR clone calling, and kept in-frame beta chains. CDR3 protein duplicates are merged, each entry listing the most common genes and DNA. These V and J calls originate from TCRdb's pipeline instead of the authors' own analysis. Present in this sample are roughly 670,000 distinct CDR3 sequences, 55% to 70% of which were seen just once. Jointly, the top ten make up about 11% of the sample.

The research as a whole found: When samples were clustered directly using the F measure, samples prepared in the same batch co-clustered strongly, which prompted a batch-effect correction. Multiple sclerosis patients had significantly lower normalized Chao1 diversity than controls, a result that suggests substantial peripheral T-cell clonal expansion. Patients showed significantly higher frequencies than controls for several TRBV segments, among them TRBV5-6, TRBV5-1 and TRBV20-1. The multiple sclerosis patient group was slightly younger than the control group.

This TCR was sampled from a girl aged 2 to 9 with multiple sclerosis. Sequencing input: blood. The chain uses TRBV20-1 and TRBJ2-1, with a weak D call of TRBD2 (5 bases match). The CDR3: CSARVARSSYNEQFF. The DNA sequence is TGCAGTGCTAGGGTAGCGCGAAGCTCCTACAATGAGCAGTTCTTC.